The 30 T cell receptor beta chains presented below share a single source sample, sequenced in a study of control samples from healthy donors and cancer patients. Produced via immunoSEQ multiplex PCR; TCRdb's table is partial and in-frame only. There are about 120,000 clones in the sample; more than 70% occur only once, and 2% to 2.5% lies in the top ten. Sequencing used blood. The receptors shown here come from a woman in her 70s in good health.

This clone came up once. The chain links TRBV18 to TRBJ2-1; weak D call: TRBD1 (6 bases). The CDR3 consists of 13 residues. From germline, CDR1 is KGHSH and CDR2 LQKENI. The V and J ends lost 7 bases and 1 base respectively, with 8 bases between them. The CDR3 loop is CASLDSSYNEQFF. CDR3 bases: TGTGCCAGCTTGGACAGTTCCTACAATGAGCAGTTCTTC.

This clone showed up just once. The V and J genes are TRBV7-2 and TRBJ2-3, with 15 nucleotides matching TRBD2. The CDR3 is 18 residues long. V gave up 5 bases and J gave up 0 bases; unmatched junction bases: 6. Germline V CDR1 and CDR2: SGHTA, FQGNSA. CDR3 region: CASSLTGLAGGSTDTQYF. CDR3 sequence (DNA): TGTGCCAGCAGCCTGACGGGACTAGCGGGGGGTAGCACAGATACGCAGTATTTT.

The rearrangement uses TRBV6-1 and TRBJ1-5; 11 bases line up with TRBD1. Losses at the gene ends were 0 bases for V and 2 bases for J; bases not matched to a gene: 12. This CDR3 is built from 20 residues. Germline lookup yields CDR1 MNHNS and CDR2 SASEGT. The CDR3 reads CASSEAGLGQGAGGNQPQHF. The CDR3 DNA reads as TGTGCCAGCAGTGAAGCAGGATTAGGACAGGGGGCCGGGGGCAATCAGCCCCAGCATTTT.

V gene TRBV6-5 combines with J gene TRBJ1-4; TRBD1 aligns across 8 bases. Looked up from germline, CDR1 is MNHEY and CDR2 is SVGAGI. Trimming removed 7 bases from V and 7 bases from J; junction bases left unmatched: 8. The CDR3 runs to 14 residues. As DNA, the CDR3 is TGTGCCAGCACCCCGGACAGGGTGGGTGAAAAACTGTTTTTT. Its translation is CASTPDRVGEKLFF.

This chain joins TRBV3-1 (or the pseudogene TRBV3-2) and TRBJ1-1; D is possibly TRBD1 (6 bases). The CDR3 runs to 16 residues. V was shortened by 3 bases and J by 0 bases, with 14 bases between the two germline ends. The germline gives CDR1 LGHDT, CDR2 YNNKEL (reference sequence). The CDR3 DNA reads TGTGCCAGCAGCCAGATCCACAGGGCCATGAACACTGAAGCTTTCTTT. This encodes CASSQIHRAMNTEAFF.

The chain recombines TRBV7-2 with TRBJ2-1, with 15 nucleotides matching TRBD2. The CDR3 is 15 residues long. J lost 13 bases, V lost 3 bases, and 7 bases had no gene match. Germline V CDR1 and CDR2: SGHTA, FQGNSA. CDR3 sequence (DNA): TGTGCCAGCAGCTTTCGGACTAGCGGGGGGGCGGGACAGTTCTTC. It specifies CASSFRTSGGAGQFF.

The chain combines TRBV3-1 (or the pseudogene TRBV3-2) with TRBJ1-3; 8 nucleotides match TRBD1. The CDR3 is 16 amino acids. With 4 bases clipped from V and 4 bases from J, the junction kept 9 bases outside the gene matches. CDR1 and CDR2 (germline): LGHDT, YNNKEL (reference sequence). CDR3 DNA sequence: TGTGCCAGCAGCCCCTCCGGGACAGGAGGGGGAAACACCATATATTTT. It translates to CASSPSGTGGGNTIYF.

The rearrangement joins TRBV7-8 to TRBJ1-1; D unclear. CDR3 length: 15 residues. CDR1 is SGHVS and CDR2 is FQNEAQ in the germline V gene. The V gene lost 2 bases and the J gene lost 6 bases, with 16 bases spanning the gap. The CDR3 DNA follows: TGTGCCAGCAGCTTAATCCCGGGAGGCGGCGCTGAAGCTTTCTTT. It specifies CASSLIPGGGAEAFF.

CDR3 nucleotides: TGTGCCAGCAGCAAAGGACTATTTGGGGGGCTCGGTGGCTACACCTTC. This translates into CASSKGLFGGLGGYTF. The V call is TRBV21-1, the J call TRBJ1-2. TRBV21-1 is a recognized pseudogene. CDR3 length equals 16 residues.

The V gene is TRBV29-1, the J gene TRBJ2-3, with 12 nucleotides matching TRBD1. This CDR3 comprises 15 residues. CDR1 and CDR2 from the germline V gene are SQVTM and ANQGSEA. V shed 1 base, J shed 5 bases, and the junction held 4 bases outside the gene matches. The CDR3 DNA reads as TGCAGCGTTGAAGGGGACAGGGGGCCTGGAGATACGCAGTATTTT. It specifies CSVEGDRGPGDTQYF.

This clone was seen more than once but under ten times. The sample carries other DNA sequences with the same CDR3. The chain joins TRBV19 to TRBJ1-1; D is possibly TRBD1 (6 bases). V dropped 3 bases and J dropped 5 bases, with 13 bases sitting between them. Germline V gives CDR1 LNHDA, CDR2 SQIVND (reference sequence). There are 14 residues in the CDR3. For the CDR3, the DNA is TGTGCCAGTAGTATTAGGGGGGCGAGGACTGAAGCTTTCTTT. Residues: CASSIRGARTEAFF. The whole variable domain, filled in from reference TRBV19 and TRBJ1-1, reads DGGITQSPKYLFRKEGQNVTLSCEQNLNHDAMYWYRQDPGQGLRLIYYSQIVNDFQKGDIAEGYSVSREKKESFPLTVTSAQKNPTAFYLCASSIRGARTEAFFGQGTRLTVV.

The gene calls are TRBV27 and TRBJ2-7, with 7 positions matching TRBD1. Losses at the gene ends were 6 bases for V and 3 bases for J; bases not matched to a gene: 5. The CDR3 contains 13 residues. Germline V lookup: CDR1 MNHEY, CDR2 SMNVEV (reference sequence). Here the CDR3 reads CASSHGQDYEQYF. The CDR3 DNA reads TGTGCCAGCAGCCACGGACAGGACTACGAGCAGTACTTC.

CDR3 sequence: CASSQVGGGDETQYF. CDR3 DNA: TGTGCCAGCAGCCAAGTAGGGGGAGGGGACGAGACCCAGTACTTC. This rearrangement joins TRBV3-1 (or the pseudogene TRBV3-2) to TRBJ2-5; D possibly corresponds to TRBD2 (7 bases). The CDR3 spans 15 residues. V lost 1 base, J lost 5 bases, and 14 bases lay in between. Germline CDR1 is LGHDT and CDR2 is YNNKEL (reference sequence).

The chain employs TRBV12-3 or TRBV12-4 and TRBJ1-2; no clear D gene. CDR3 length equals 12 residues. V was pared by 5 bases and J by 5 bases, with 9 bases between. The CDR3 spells CASSPLGYGYTF. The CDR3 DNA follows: TGTGCCAGCAGTCCCCTAGGGTATGGCTACACCTTC.

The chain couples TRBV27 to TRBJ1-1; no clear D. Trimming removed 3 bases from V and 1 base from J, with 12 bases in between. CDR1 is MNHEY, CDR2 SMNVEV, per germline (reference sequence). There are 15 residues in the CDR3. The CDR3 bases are TGTGCCAGCAGTTTGGTTTGGGGTACGAACACTGAAGCTTTCTTT. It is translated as CASSLVWGTNTEAFF.

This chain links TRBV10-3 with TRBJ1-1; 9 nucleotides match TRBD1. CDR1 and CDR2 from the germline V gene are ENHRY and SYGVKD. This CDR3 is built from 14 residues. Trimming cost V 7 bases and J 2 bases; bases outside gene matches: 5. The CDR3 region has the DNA TGTGCCATCACCGGGACAGGGCTAAACACTGAAGCTTTCTTT. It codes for CAITGTGLNTEAFF.

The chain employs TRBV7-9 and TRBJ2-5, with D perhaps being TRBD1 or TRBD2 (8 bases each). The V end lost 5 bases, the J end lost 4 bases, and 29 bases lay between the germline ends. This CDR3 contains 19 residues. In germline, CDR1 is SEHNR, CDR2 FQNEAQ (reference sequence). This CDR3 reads CASSPRGRGARKGGETQYF. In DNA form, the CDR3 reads TGTGCCAGCAGCCCCAGGGGGCGGGGGGCCCGAAAGGGTGGAGAGACCCAGTACTTC.

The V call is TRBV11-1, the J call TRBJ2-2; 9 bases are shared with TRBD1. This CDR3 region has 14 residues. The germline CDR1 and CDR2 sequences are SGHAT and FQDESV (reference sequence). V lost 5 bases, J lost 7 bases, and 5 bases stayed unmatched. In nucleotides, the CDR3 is TGTGCCAGCAGCCCCGGGACAGGGAACGGGGAGCTGTTTTTT. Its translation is CASSPGTGNGELFF.

CDR3 loop: CAIAAGMNTEAFF. The CDR3 DNA sequence: TGTGCCATCGCCGCAGGGATGAACACTGAAGCTTTCTTT. This chain links TRBV10-3 with TRBJ1-1; the D gene is possibly TRBD1 (5 bases). Germline V lookup: CDR1 ENHRY, CDR2 SYGVKD. The V gene lost 8 bases and the J gene lost 0 bases, with 10 bases spanning the gap. The CDR3 has 13 residues.

The CDR3 nucleotides are TGTGCCAGCAGCTTAGTGGACACAGGGGGCACTGAAGCTTTCTTT. Translating it yields CASSLVDTGGTEAFF. V and J are TRBV11-2 and TRBJ1-1, with 8 bases aligning to TRBD1. Germline assignment: CDR1 SGHAT and CDR2 FQNNGV. This CDR3 region has 15 residues. V dropped 1 base and J dropped 4; count of bases not matched to a gene: 5.

The CDR3 DNA sequence: TGCGCCAGCAGTCAGAGGGGTACTGGAAACACCATATATTTT. Amino acids: CASSQRGTGNTIYF. The chain carries TRBV23-1 and TRBJ1-3; perhaps TRBD1 as D (5 bases). TRBV23-1 counts as an open reading frame of uncertain function. The CDR3 is made up of 14 amino acids. The V and J ends lost 3 bases and 2 bases respectively, with 8 bases between them.

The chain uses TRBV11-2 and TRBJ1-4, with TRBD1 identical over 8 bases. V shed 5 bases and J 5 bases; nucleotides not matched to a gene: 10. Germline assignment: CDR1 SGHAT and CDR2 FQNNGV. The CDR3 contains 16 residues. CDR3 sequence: CASSVGRQGRNEKLFF. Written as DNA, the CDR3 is TGTGCCAGCAGCGTAGGGAGACAGGGGAGGAATGAAAAACTGTTTTTT.

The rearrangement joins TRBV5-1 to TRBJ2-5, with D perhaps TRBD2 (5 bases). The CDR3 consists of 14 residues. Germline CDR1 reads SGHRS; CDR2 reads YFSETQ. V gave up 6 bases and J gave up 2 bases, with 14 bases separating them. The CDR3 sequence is CASTRMDFQETQYF. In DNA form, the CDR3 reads TGCGCCAGCACCCGCATGGACTTTCAAGAGACCCAGTACTTC. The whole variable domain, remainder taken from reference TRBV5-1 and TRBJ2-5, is KAGVTQTPRYLIKTRGQQVTLSCSPISGHRSVSWYQQTPGQGLQFLFEYFSETQRNKGNFPGRFSGRQFSNSRSEMNVSTLELGDSALYLCASTRMDFQETQYFGPGTRLLVL.

This CDR3 reads CASSLAGWEQETQYF. CDR3 DNA sequence: TGCGCCAGCAGCTTGGCAGGGTGGGAGCAAGAGACCCAGTACTTC. This chain joins TRBV5-1 and TRBJ2-5, with D perhaps matching TRBD1 or TRBD2 (5 bases each). The ends were cut back, 0 bases at V and 2 bases at J, with 11 bases in the middle. The CDR3 extends over 15 amino acids. Germline V lookup: CDR1 SGHRS, CDR2 YFSETQ.

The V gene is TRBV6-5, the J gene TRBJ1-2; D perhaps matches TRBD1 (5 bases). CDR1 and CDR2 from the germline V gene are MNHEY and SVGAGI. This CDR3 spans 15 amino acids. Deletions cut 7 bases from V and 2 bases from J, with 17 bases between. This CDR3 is CASKQDLGANYGYTF. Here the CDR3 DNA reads TGTGCCAGCAAACAGGACCTAGGGGCGAACTATGGCTACACCTTC.

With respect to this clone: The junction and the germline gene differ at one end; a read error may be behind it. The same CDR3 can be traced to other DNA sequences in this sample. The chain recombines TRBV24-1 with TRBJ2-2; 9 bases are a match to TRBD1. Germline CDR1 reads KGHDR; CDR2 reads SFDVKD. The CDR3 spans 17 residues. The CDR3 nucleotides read TGTGCCACCAGTGACCCGGGACAGGGAGATGTAGCCGGGGAGTTGTTTTTT. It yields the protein CATSDPGQGDVAGELFF.

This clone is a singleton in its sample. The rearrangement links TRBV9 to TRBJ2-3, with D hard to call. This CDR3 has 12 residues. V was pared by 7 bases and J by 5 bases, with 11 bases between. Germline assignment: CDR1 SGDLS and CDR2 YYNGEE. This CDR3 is CASAPAEDTQYF. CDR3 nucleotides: TGTGCCAGCGCCCCGGCGGAAGATACGCAGTATTTT.

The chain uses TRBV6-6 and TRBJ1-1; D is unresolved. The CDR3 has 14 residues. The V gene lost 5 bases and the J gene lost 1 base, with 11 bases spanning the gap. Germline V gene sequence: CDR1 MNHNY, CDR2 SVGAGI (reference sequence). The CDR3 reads CASSPSEANTEAFF. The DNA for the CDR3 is TGTGCCAGCAGTCCCAGTGAGGCGAACACTGAAGCTTTCTTT.

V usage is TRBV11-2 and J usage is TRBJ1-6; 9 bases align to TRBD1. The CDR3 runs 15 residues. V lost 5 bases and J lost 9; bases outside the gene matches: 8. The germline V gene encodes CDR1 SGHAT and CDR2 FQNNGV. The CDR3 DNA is TGTGCCAGCAGCGTGACCGGGACAGGGTCTTCACCCCTCCACTTT. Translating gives CASSVTGTGSSPLHF.

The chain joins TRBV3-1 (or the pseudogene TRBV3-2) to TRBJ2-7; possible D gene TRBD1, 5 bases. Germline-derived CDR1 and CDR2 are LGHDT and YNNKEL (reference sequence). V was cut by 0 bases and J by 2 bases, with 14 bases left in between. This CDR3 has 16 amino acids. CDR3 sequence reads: CASSQDRWGDTYEQYF. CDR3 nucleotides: TGTGCCAGCAGCCAAGATCGGTGGGGCGACACCTACGAGCAGTACTTC.